One and the same sample provided the 20 T cell receptor beta chains below, sequenced in a study of blood T cell repertoires in COVID-19. The protocol was immunoSEQ multiplex PCR, while the TCRdb copy is restricted to in-frame clones and leaves out a portion. This repertoire shows approximately 260,000 clones, about 88% found once; its top ten account for less than 8.5%. The sequencing input was PBMCs or T cells enriched from blood (not recorded which). These receptor sequences come from a woman between 50 and 59 years old who had been exposed to COVID-19.

CDR3 loop: CSVHKLDGPFF. The CDR3 region has the DNA TGCAGCGTTCATAAACTAGATGGGCCTTTCTTT. J is TRBJ1-1 and V is TRBV29-1; D remains ambiguous. The CDR3 contains 11 residues. Germline V gene lookup returns CDR1 SQVTM and CDR2 ANQGSEA. V was pared by 5 bases and J by 12 bases, with 16 bases between.

This clone was seen only a few times. The gene calls are TRBV19 and TRBJ1-3; 7 nucleotides match TRBD1. Unmatched junction bases numbered 17, after V lost 10 bases and J lost 5 bases. The CDR3 has 16 amino acids. The V gene's germline CDR1 is LNHDA and CDR2 SQIVND (reference sequence). As DNA, the CDR3 is TGTGCCACCCTAGGGACAGTATCGAGAGAAAGAAACACCATATATTTT. Its translation is CATLGTVSRERNTIYF.

The chain combines TRBV28 with TRBJ1-2; D is perhaps TRBD1 (5 bases). Trimming removed 3 bases at V and 5 bases at J, with 7 bases between. Germline CDR1 and CDR2: MDHEN and SYDVKM. The CDR3 sequence is 12 residues long. CDR3 nucleotides: TGTGCCAGCAGTTTGACAGAATATGGCTACACCTTC. It specifies CASSLTEYGYTF.

V is TRBV20-1 and J is TRBJ2-7; TRBD2 matches at 10 bases. Germline V lookup: CDR1 DFQATT, CDR2 SNEGSKA (reference sequence). The CDR3 totals 14 residues. The ends lost 6 bases at V and 3 bases at J; junction bases unmatched: 8. For the CDR3, the DNA is TGCAGTGCCAGTCTTAGCGGGGGGATCTACGAGCAGTACTTC. It is translated as CSASLSGGIYEQYF.

The chain uses TRBV5-8 and TRBJ1-5; 7 bases agree with TRBD1. With V trimmed by 4 bases and J by 1 base, 5 bases remained unmatched. CDR1 is SGHTS, CDR2 YDEGEE, per germline. This CDR3 has 15 amino acids. CDR3 sequence (DNA): TGTGCCAGCAGCCCCAGACAGGGCAGCAATCAGCCCCAGCATTTT. It yields the protein CASSPRQGSNQPQHF.

This rearrangement joins TRBV25-1 to TRBJ1-5; 10 nucleotides agree with TRBD1. The J segment lost 7 bases and the V segment lost 4 bases, leaving 13 bases of the junction unmatched. The V gene's germline CDR1 is MGHDK and CDR2 SYGVNS. The CDR3 sequence is 17 residues long. In DNA, the CDR3 is TGTGCCAGCAGTGGGGGACAGGGGACTGAGGGGTCCCAGCCCCAGCATTTT. It codes for CASSGGQGTEGSQPQHF.

CDR3 DNA sequence: TGCAGCGTTGTATGGTCTCAGACTGAAGCTTTCTTT. Amino acid sequence: CSVVWSQTEAFF. The chain combines TRBV29-1 with TRBJ1-1; no clear D gene. The CDR3 extends over 12 amino acids. V was shortened by 4 bases and J by 5 bases, with 11 bases between the two germline ends. Germline CDR1 and CDR2: SQVTM and ANQGSEA.

The V call is TRBV7-2, the J call TRBJ1-2, with D unresolved. CDR1 is SGHTA, CDR2 FQGNSA, per germline. Trimming removed 1 base at V and 0 bases at J, with 9 bases between. The CDR3 is 15 residues long. Here the CDR3 DNA reads TGTGCCAGCAGCTTAGGGGCAGTGGCTAACTATGGCTACACCTTC. Translation: CASSLGAVANYGYTF.

V and J are TRBV21-1 and TRBJ1-1. TRBV21-1 is deemed a pseudogene. CDR3 length equals 12 residues. The CDR3 region is CATRLRNTEAFF. Here the CDR3 DNA reads TGTGCCACCCGACTACGGAACACTGAAGCTTTCTTT.

This chain links TRBV18 with TRBJ1-6; 8 bases align to TRBD1. The V and J ends lost 0 bases and 7 bases, in that order; junction bases with no gene match: 2. The CDR3 length is 15 residues. Germline V gene sequence: CDR1 KGHSH, CDR2 LQKENI. DNA for the CDR3: TGTGCCAGCTCACCACCGGGACAGGCCAATTCACCCCTCCACTTT. Translated, it gives CASSPPGQANSPLHF.

This chain joins TRBV14 and TRBJ1-1; D is unresolved. Between the trimmed V and J ends, which lost 0 bases and 2 bases, there was a span of 4 bases. CDR1 and CDR2 from the germline V gene are SGHDN and FVKESK. The CDR3 runs 13 residues. The CDR3 here is CASSQERNTEAFF. In DNA form, the CDR3 reads TGTGCCAGCAGCCAAGAGAGAAACACTGAAGCTTTCTTT. Full variable domain (outside the CDR3, taken from reference TRBV14 and TRBJ1-1): EAGVTQFPSHSVIEKGQTVTLRCDPISGHDNLYWYRRVMGKEIKFLLHFVKESKQDESGMPNNRFLAERTGGTYSTLKVQPAELEDSGVYFCASSQERNTEAFFGQGTRLTVV.

The chain couples TRBV6-5 to TRBJ1-4, with TRBD1 identical over 7 bases. The germline CDR1 and CDR2 sequences are MNHEY and SVGAGI. Germline trimming cut 6 bases from V and 3 bases from J; bases unmatched to any gene: 4. The length of the CDR3 is 14 residues. CDR3 nucleotides: TGTGCCAGCAGGCTGACAGGGCCTAATGAAAAACTGTTTTTT. Translated: CASRLTGPNEKLFF.

The CDR3 DNA reads as TGTGCCAGCAGCTTAGGTCCGGGAGGGTATGGCTACACCTTC. Translating gives CASSLGPGGYGYTF. The chain employs TRBV11-2 and TRBJ1-2; D not resolved. In germline, CDR1 is SGHAT, CDR2 FQNNGV. The CDR3 sequence is 14 residues long. The germline V and J ends were trimmed by 1 base and 5 bases, with 11 bases remaining between them.

The rearrangement uses TRBV29-1 and TRBJ1-2; 10 positions agree with TRBD1. The trim removed 3 bases at V and 10 bases at J, leaving 14 bases unmatched. Germline assignment: CDR1 SQVTM and CDR2 ANQGSEA. The CDR3 has 15 residues. CDR3 DNA: TGCAGCGTTGAGACACTGACAGGGGGCGCGACTCTCTACACCTTC. Protein sequence: CSVETLTGGATLYTF.

The chain has TRBV5-4 and TRBJ2-5, with TRBD1 matching over 9 bases. This CDR3 contains 13 residues. The trim removed 3 bases at V and 3 bases at J, leaving 0 bases unmatched. CDR1 SGHNT and CDR2 YYREEE come from the germline V gene (reference sequence). CDR3 sequence (DNA): TGTGCCAGCAGCTGGGACAGGGAAGAGACCCAGTACTTC. Translated, it gives CASSWDREETQYF.

The chain is built from TRBV5-1 and TRBJ2-7; 8 positions match TRBD2. Losses at the gene ends were 4 bases for V and 2 bases for J; bases not matched to a gene: 17. Germline CDR1 is SGHRS and CDR2 is YFSETQ. The length of the CDR3 is 18 residues. The CDR3 reads CASSPDVWLAGKPYEQYF. CDR3 in DNA: TGCGCCAGCAGCCCGGATGTGTGGCTAGCGGGCAAACCCTACGAGCAGTACTTC.

CDR3 coding DNA: TGTGCCATCAGTGCCTTCCCGGGACTAGCGGGTCCCGGGGAGCTGTTTTTT. It specifies CAISAFPGLAGPGELFF. The gene calls are TRBV10-3 and TRBJ2-2; 12 nucleotides align to TRBD2. Germline V gene lookup returns CDR1 ENHRY and CDR2 SYGVKD. The V gene end was trimmed by 4 bases and the J gene end by 6 bases; junction bases not matched to a gene: 9. The CDR3 contains 17 residues.

This clone has a count of ten or more. The V and J genes are TRBV19 and TRBJ2-3; D may be TRBD2 (5 bases). Germline V gene lookup returns CDR1 LNHDA and CDR2 SQIVND (reference sequence). Deletions cut 6 bases from V and 2 bases from J, with 12 bases between. The CDR3 loop spans 14 amino acids. Here the CDR3 DNA reads TGTGCCAGTAGGACCGGACTCCCCACAGATACGCAGTATTTT. It yields the protein CASRTGLPTDTQYF.

This clone was detected once. J is TRBJ2-7 and V is TRBV6-5; D is undetermined. Trimming shortened V by 6 bases and J by 6 bases, and 18 bases separated the two germline ends. Per the germline V gene, CDR1 is MNHEY and CDR2 is SVGAGI. The CDR3 is made up of 14 amino acids. CDR3 region: CASRQDGSRREQYF. In DNA form, the CDR3 reads TGTGCCAGCAGGCAAGACGGGTCTCGGCGCGAGCAGTACTTC.

The chain joins TRBV10-3 to TRBJ2-2; tentatively, D is TRBD2 (5 bases). The CDR3 runs 12 residues. CDR1 is ENHRY and CDR2 is SYGVKD in the germline V gene. V lost 4 bases, J lost 6 bases, and 6 bases lay in between. CDR3 nucleotides: TGTGCCATCAGTGTCGGGGCCGGGGAGCTGTTTTTT. Translated, it gives CAISVGAGELFF.